This T cell receptor beta chain was profiled in a study of human thymus T cells. Resections obtained during corrective heart surgery supplied the thymus tissue. Profiling relied on immunoSEQ multiplex PCR, and the TCRdb table lists in-frame clones only, not all of them. The table has tens of thousands of clones, 85% to 95% seen once. Of note for this clone: No antigen is known for it.

The CDR3 is 19 residues long. Germline CDR1 reads SGHRS; CDR2 reads YFSETQ. Trimming removed 4 bases from V and 5 bases from J; junction bases left unmatched: 20. Study-level findings and limits: What related research reported was that thymic repertoires overlapped highly among unrelated individuals.

The genes are TRBV5-1 and TRBJ2-3; 9 bases fit TRBD2. The source material was thymus tissue. The TCR sequence derives from a girl under three years old with a congenital heart defect but otherwise immunologically healthy. The CDR3 nucleotides read TGCGCCAGCAGCGTCGTGAATAGCGGGAGAAACGGAGCCGGAGATACGCAGTATTTT. This encodes CASSVVNSGRNGAGDTQYF.